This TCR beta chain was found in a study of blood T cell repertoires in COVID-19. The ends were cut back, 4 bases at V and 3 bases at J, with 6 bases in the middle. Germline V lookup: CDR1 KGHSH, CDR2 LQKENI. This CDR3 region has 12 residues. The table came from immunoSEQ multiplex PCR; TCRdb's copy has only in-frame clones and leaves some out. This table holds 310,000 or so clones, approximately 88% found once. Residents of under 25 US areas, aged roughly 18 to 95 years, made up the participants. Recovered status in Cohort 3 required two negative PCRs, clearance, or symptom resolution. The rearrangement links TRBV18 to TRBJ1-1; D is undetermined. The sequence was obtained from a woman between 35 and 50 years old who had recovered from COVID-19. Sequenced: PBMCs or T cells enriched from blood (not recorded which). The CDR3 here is CASSLRDTEAFF. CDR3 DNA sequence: TGTGCCAGCTCACTCCGGGACACTGAAGCTTTCTTT.